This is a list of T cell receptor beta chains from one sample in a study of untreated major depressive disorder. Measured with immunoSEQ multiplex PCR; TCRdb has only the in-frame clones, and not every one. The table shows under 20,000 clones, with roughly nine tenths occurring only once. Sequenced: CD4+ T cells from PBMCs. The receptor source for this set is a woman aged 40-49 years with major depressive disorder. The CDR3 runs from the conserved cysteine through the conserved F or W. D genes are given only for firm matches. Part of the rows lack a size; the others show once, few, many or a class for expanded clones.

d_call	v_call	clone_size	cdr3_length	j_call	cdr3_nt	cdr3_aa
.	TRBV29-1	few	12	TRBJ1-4	TGCAGCGTTGTACAGGGAAGTGAAAAACTGTTTTTT	CSVVQGSEKLFF
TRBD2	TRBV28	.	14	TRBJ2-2	TGTGCCTCTAGCGGGTTACCGGGGGCCGGGGAGCTGTTTTTT	CASSGLPGAGELFF
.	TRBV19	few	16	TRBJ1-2	TGTGCCAGTAGTTCCCCAGGGGACCCAGCTAACTATGGCTACACCTTC	CASSSPGDPANYGYTF
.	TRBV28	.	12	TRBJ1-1	TGTGCCAGCAGTTCCCCAACGACTGAAGCTTTCTTT	CASSSPTTEAFF
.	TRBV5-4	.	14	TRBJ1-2	TGTGCCAGCAGCTTGACAGTCCGGGACTATGGCTACACCTTC	CASSLTVRDYGYTF
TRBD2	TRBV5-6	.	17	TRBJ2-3	TGTGCCAGCAGCTCCGAACTAGCGGGGGGTCGGACAGATACGCAGTATTTT	CASSSELAGGRTDTQYF
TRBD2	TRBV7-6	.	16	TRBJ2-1	TGTGCCAGCAGCCCGGCTGTGGGGGGGTCCTACAATGAGCAGTTCTTC	CASSPAVGGSYNEQFF
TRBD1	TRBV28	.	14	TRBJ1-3	TGTGCCAGCAGACTCTCGGGACAGAGAAACACCATATATTTT	CASRLSGQRNTIYF
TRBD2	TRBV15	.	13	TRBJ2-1	TGTGCCACCAGCAGAAGCGGGAGTGGTGAGCAGTTCTTC	CATSRSGSGEQFF
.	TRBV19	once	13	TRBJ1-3	TGTGCCACCCCACCCCGCTCTGGAAACACCATATATTTT	CATPPRSGNTIYF
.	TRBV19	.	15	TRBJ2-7	TGTGCCAGTAGTGACCCCCGGGACCGAGCCTACGAGCAGTACTTC	CASSDPRDRAYEQYF
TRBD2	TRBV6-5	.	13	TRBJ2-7	TGTGCCAGCAGTTATGGGCGGGGGGACGAGCAGTACTTC	CASSYGRGDEQYF
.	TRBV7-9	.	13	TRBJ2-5	TGTGCCAGCGGGTCAAGAGGGCAAGAGACCCAGTACTTC	CASGSRGQETQYF
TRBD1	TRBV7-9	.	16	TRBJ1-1	TGTGCCAGCAGCTTGTCACCGGGACAGACGAACACTGAAGCTTTCTTT	CASSLSPGQTNTEAFF
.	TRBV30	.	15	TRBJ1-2	TGTGCCTGGAGTTCACCAATCCCGACACGACAAGGCTACACCTTC	CAWSSPIPTRQGYTF
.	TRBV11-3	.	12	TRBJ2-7	TGTGCCAGCTCGTCGATAAACTACGAGCAGTACTTC	CASSSINYEQYF
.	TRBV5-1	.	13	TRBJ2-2	TGCGCCAGCAGGGACCGGGACACCGGGGAGCTGTTTTTT	CASRDRDTGELFF
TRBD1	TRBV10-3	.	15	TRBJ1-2	TGTGCCATCAGTGAGACCGGGACAGGGGGCTATGGCTACACCTTC	CAISETGTGGYGYTF
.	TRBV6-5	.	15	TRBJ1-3	TGTGCCAGCAGGCCTCGGGGGGCGCTTGGAAACACCATATATTTT	CASRPRGALGNTIYF
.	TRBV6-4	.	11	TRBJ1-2	TGTGCCGGAATGACGGGCTATGGCTACACCTTC	CAGMTGYGYTF
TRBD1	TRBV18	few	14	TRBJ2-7	TGTGCCAGCTCACCAGACAGGACAGGCGCCGAGCAGTACTTC	CASSPDRTGAEQYF
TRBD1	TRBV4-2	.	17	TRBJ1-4	TGTGCCAGCAGCCGGAACGGGCCGGGACAGTCAGGTGAAAAACTGTTTTTT	CASSRNGPGQSGEKLFF
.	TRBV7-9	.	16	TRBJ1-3	TGTGCCAGCAGCTTAGCCGGGGTTGCAGGAGGAAACACCATATATTTT	CASSLAGVAGGNTIYF
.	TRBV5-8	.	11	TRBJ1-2	TGTGCCAGCGCGGCAGACTATGGCTACACCTTC	CASAADYGYTF
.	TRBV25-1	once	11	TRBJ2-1	TGTGCCAGCAGTGCTTATCTTGAGCAGTTCTTC	CASSAYLEQFF
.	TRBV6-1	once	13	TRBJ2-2	TGTGCCAGCAGTGAAGAGGGTGCCGGGGAGCTGTTTTTT	CASSEEGAGELFF
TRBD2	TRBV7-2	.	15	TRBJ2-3	TGTGCCAGCAGCACAATCGGGACTAGCAGAGATACGCAGTATTTT	CASSTIGTSRDTQYF
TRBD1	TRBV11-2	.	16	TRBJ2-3	TGTGCCAGCAGCTTTCGACAGGGGGCGACGACAGATACGCAGTATTTT	CASSFRQGATTDTQYF
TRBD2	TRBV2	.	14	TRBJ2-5	TGTGCCAGCAGTCGACTAGCGGCCCAAGAGACCCAGTACTTC	CASSRLAAQETQYF
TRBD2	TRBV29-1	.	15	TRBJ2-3	TGCAGCGTGGAAGGACTAGCGGGAGGCACAGATACGCAGTATTTT	CSVEGLAGGTDTQYF
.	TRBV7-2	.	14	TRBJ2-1	TGTGCCAGCAGCTTGGGCGAAAGCTACAATGAGCAGTTCTTC	CASSLGESYNEQFF
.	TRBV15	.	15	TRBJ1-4	TGTGCCACCAGCAGGACGACAGCGGGGAATGAAAAACTGTTTTTT	CATSRTTAGNEKLFF
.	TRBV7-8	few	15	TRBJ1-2	TGTGCCAGCAGCTTAGCCCAGGGGACTAACTATGGCTACACCTTC	CASSLAQGTNYGYTF
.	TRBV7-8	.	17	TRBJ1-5	TGTGCCAGCAGCCTTTCGGACAGCACTTATAGCAATCAGCCCCAGCATTTT	CASSLSDSTYSNQPQHF
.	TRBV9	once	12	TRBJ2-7	TGTGCCAGCAGCGTAGTTGGGGGCCTGCAGTACTTC	CASSVVGGLQYF
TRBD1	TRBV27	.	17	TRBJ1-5	TGTGCCAGCAGTTTCCGACAGGGGCCCTTCAGCAATCAGCCCCAGCATTTT	CASSFRQGPFSNQPQHF
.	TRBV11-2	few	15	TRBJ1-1	TGTGCCAGCAGCTTAATGCGGGGGGCAGGCACTGAAGCTTTCTTT	CASSLMRGAGTEAFF
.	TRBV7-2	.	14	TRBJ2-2	TGTGCCAGCAGCTTAATGAGGAACACCGGGGAGCTGTTTTTT	CASSLMRNTGELFF
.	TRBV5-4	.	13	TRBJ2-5	TGTGCCAGCAGCTTGGCCCTCCAAGAGACCCAGTACTTC	CASSLALQETQYF
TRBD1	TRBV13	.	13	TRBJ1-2	TGTGCCAGCAGCTTGACAGGGGGCTATGGCTACACCTTC	CASSLTGGYGYTF
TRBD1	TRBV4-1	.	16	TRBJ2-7	TGCGCCAGCAGCCCCCGGGGCGAGACAGGGTTCTACGAGCAGTACTTC	CASSPRGETGFYEQYF
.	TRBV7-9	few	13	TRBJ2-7	TGTGCCAGCAGCCCCAAAGGCCCCTACGAGCAGTACTTC	CASSPKGPYEQYF
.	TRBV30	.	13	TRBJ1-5	TGTGCCTGGAGTGTGGCCCGAGATCAGCCCCAGCATTTT	CAWSVARDQPQHF
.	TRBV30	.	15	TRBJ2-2	TGTGCCTGGACATCCGGGACGAGGAGCACCGGGGAGCTGTTTTTT	CAWTSGTRSTGELFF
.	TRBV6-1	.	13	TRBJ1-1	TGTGCCAGCAGGGACAGAGAGAACACTGAAGCTTTCTTT	CASRDRENTEAFF
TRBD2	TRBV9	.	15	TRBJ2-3	TGTGCCAGCAGCGCAGCGGGGGGGCTGGGAGATACGCAGTATTTT	CASSAAGGLGDTQYF
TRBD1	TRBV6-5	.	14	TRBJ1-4	TGTGCCAGCAAGACGGACAGGGCTCGCGAAAAACTGTTTTTT	CASKTDRAREKLFF
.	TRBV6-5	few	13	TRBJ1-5	TGTGCCAGCAGCCTCAATAGCAATCAGCCCCAGCATTTT	CASSLNSNQPQHF
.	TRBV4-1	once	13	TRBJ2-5	TGCGCCAGCAGCCAAGTTAAGGGAGAGACCCAGTACTTC	CASSQVKGETQYF
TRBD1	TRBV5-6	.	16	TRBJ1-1	TGTGCCAGCAGCATACCCGGGACAGGTACTACCACTGAAGCTTTCTTT	CASSIPGTGTTTEAFF
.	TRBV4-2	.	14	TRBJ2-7	TGTGCCAGCAGCCAAGATTTTGGGACATACGAGCAGTACTTC	CASSQDFGTYEQYF
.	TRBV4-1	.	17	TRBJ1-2	TGCGCCAGCAGCCAAGATAGTGATACAGGGAGACCCTATGGCTACACCTTC	CASSQDSDTGRPYGYTF
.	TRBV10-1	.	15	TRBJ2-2	TGCGCCAGCAGTGAAATGGGCCTAAACACCGGGGAGCTGTTTTTT	CASSEMGLNTGELFF
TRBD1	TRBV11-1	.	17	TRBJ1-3	TGTGCCAGCAGCGATGTTCTTTGGACAGGCTCTGGAAACACCATATATTTT	CASSDVLWTGSGNTIYF
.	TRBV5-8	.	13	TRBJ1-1	TGTGCCAGCAGCTTGGATGTGGATCTCGAAGCTTTCTTT	CASSLDVDLEAFF